The 3 T cell receptor beta chains listed next were all sequenced from one sample in a study of blood T cell repertoires in COVID-19. Data came from immunoSEQ multiplex PCR; TCRdb stores just in-frame clones and leaves some out. The sample holds more than 200,000 clones, 83% seen once. Material for sequencing was peripheral blood. These receptor sequences come from a woman between 40 and 50 years old with active or convalescent COVID-19.

The chain combines TRBV11-2 with TRBJ2-3; 7 bases are shared with TRBD1. Per the germline V gene, CDR1 is SGHAT and CDR2 is FQNNGV. CDR3 length: 14 residues. V trimming: 5 bases; J trimming: 1 base; junction bases outside the gene matches: 3. The CDR3 here is CASSIGQGTDTQYF. The CDR3 DNA is TGTGCCAGCAGCATCGGACAGGGCACAGATACGCAGTATTTT.

In nucleotides, the CDR3 is TGCGCCAGCAGCTACGGACAGGGTACTGGTGGCTACACCTTC. Translation: CASSYGQGTGGYTF. V is TRBV5-1 and J is TRBJ1-2; 8 positions match TRBD1. This CDR3 has 14 residues. V was clipped by 3 bases and J by 7 bases; unmatched bases: 8. Germline values: CDR1 SGHRS, CDR2 YFSETQ.

The chain combines TRBV5-5 with TRBJ2-1, with 9 bases identical to TRBD2. V shed 1 base and J 5 bases; nucleotides not matched to a gene: 1. CDR1 SGHKS and CDR2 YYEKEE come from the germline V gene (reference sequence). The CDR3 length is 14 residues. The DNA of the CDR3 is TGTGCCAGCAGCTTGCTAGCGGGGAACAATGAGCAGTTCTTC. It codes for CASSLLAGNNEQFF.